This T cell receptor (beta chain) was captured in a study of blood T cells in healthy people across ages. Study observations and caveats: A greater number of naive CD4+ cells and higher diversity distinguished long-lived donors from aged donors. Roughly linearly, TCR beta diversity per million T cells fell as age increased.

A second PCR of 7 to 11 cycles used a sample-barcoded 5' primer and a J-beta primer mix. TCRdb itself ran the 5' RACE reads through MiXCR, one entry per CDR3 protein. Of 580,000 or so distinct CDR3 sequences in the sample, around half were seen once. The V gene end was trimmed by 6 bases and the J gene end by 11 bases; junction bases not matched to a gene: 12. This CDR3 comprises 13 residues. Germline values: CDR1 DFQATT, CDR2 SNEGSKA (reference sequence). On this clonotype: Its specificity is not known.

The genes are TRBV20-1 and TRBJ2-5, with 10 bases fitting TRBD1. The sequence derives from a man aged 80 or over in good health. The source material was blood. CDR3: CSAIEDRGREQYF. The CDR3 region has the DNA TGCAGTGCCATAGAAGACAGGGGGCGGGAGCAGTACTTC.